These 26 T cell receptor beta chains share one sample of origin, sequenced in a study of T cell responses to AZD1222 COVID-19 vaccine. Profiling relied on immunoSEQ multiplex PCR, and the TCRdb table lists in-frame clones only, not all of them. The repertoire holds approximately 150,000 clones, more than 75% seen once, with about 1.8% in the top ten. The specimen was peripheral blood, collected 28 days after the second AZD1222 dose. These receptors were taken from an adult who received the AZD1222 COVID-19 vaccine.

CDR3 in DNA: TGTGCCAGCGGAAGGGGCCAAGAGACCCAGTACTTC. This gives the protein CASGRGQETQYF. The gene calls are TRBV7-2 and TRBJ2-5; D possibly corresponds to TRBD1 (5 bases). Germline values: CDR1 SGHTA, CDR2 FQGNSA. CDR3 size: 12 residues. V lost 8 bases, J lost 1 base, and 8 bases lay in between. The full variable domain, its missing parts supplied by reference TRBV7-2 and TRBJ2-5, is GAGVSQSPSNKVTEKGKDVELRCDPISGHTALYWYRQSLGQGLEFLIYFQGNSAPDKSGLPSDRFSAERTGGSVSTLTIQRTQQEDSAVYLCASGRGQETQYFGPGTRLLVL.

The chain is built from TRBV24-1 and TRBJ2-5; D is unresolved. This CDR3 has 13 amino acids. Germline CDR1 and CDR2: KGHDR and SFDVKD. V was trimmed by 7 bases and J by 1 base, leaving 9 bases between them. The CDR3 loop reads CATSDAFQETQYF. The CDR3 nucleotides are TGTGCCACCAGCGACGCCTTCCAAGAGACCCAGTACTTC.

This chain links TRBV5-1 with TRBJ1-3; a possible D gene is TRBD1 (6 bases). The V and J ends lost 3 bases and 2 bases respectively, with 15 bases between them. Per the germline V gene, CDR1 is SGHRS and CDR2 is YFSETQ. This CDR3 comprises 16 residues. This chain's CDR3 is CASSSVQGGTGNTIYF. CDR3 sequence (DNA): TGCGCCAGCAGCTCAGTACAGGGAGGGACTGGAAACACCATATATTTT.

J is TRBJ1-2 and V is TRBV4-1; D is uncertain. Germline loops: CDR1 MGHRA, CDR2 YSYEKL. This CDR3 has 15 residues. Trimming cost V 0 bases and J 4 bases, with 12 bases left between them. The CDR3: CASSQDAGFGYGYTF. CDR3 coding DNA: TGCGCCAGCAGCCAAGATGCTGGCTTCGGCTATGGCTACACCTTC.

The V and J genes are TRBV7-9 and TRBJ2-1; D is ambiguous. The ends were cut back, 5 bases at V and 11 bases at J, with 16 bases in the middle. The V gene's germline CDR1 is SEHNR and CDR2 FQNEAQ (reference sequence). This CDR3 has 13 residues. The CDR3 coding sequence is TGTGCCAGCAGCCAAGCCCCCGTCGGAAAGCAGTTCTTC. Translation gives CASSQAPVGKQFF.

This clone was picked up one time. The chain joins TRBV30 to TRBJ1-4, with D uncertain. Germline assignment: CDR1 GTSNPN and CDR2 SVGIG (reference sequence). V shed 0 bases and J shed 6 bases, with 2 bases lying between them. The CDR3 sequence is 11 residues long. CDR3 protein: CAWSVYEKLFF. CDR3 DNA: TGTGCCTGGAGTGTGTATGAAAAACTGTTTTTT.

V is TRBV21-1 and J is TRBJ1-4; the table's D call of TRBD1 was not tested on the DNA. TRBV21-1 is noted as a pseudogene. This CDR3 has 17 residues. CDR3 sequence (DNA): TGTGCCAGCAGCGGGGACAGGGGACTCTCAGGTCGTGAAAAACTGTTTTTT. This sequence encodes CASSGDRGLSGREKLFF.

The J gene is TRBJ1-1, the V gene TRBV2, with TRBD1 matching 7 bases. The germline V gene encodes CDR1 SNHLY and CDR2 FYNNEI. The CDR3 runs to 17 residues. V trimming: 5 bases; J trimming: 3 bases; junction bases outside the gene matches: 15. The CDR3 DNA follows: TGTGCCAGCAGTCCCGCGACCCTGGGGCAGGGGGACACTGAAGCTTTCTTT. This sequence encodes CASSPATLGQGDTEAFF.

The chain links TRBV5-1 to TRBJ1-4; 7 bases agree with TRBD1. Germline CDR1 and CDR2: SGHRS and YFSETQ. Trimming removed 2 bases from V and 8 bases from J; junction bases left unmatched: 3. This CDR3 contains 13 residues. The CDR3, as DNA: TGCGCCAGCAGCTTTGGGGGACAGGAAAAACTGTTTTTT. As protein: CASSFGGQEKLFF.

The chain joins TRBV9 to TRBJ2-2; 11 bases align to TRBD1. V gave up 2 bases and J gave up 4 bases; unmatched junction bases: 4. The CDR3 runs to 16 residues. CDR1 and CDR2 from the germline V gene are SGDLS and YYNGEE. For the CDR3, the DNA is TGTGCCAGCAGCGTCTACGGGACAGGGGGCACCGGGGAGCTGTTTTTT. Translating gives CASSVYGTGGTGELFF.

This chain uses TRBV7-9 with TRBJ2-1; 12 bases are a match to TRBD2. V gave up 5 bases and J gave up 8 bases; unmatched junction bases: 4. Germline lookup yields CDR1 SEHNR and CDR2 FQNEAQ (reference sequence). The CDR3 runs to 14 residues. The DNA for the CDR3 is TGTGCCAGCAGCACTAGCGGGGGGCCCCATGAGCAGTTCTTC. Its translation is CASSTSGGPHEQFF.

The chain joins TRBV2 to TRBJ2-2; possibly TRBD2 for D (6 bases). The CDR3 sequence is 18 residues long. Germline values: CDR1 SNHLY, CDR2 FYNNEI. Deletions cut 0 bases from V and 6 bases from J, with 20 bases between. In nucleotides, the CDR3 is TGTGCCAGCAGTGAAGCTGCCCCTGGGCGGGGCGTGGCCGGGGAGCTGTTTTTT. It encodes CASSEAAPGRGVAGELFF.

There are a few counts of this clone. The genes are TRBV7-9 and TRBJ2-3; TRBD1 aligns across 7 bases. Germline V gene lookup returns CDR1 SEHNR and CDR2 FQNEAQ (reference sequence). V shed 4 bases and J 2 bases; nucleotides not matched to a gene: 3. The CDR3 totals 14 residues. This CDR3 is CASSSGQITDTQYF. As DNA, the CDR3 is TGTGCCAGCAGCTCGGGACAGATCACAGATACGCAGTATTTT.

This chain links TRBV2 with TRBJ2-7; 11 nucleotides line up with TRBD1. V was pared by 6 bases and J by 6 bases, with 7 bases of the junction left unmatched. CDR1 SNHLY and CDR2 FYNNEI come from the germline V gene. This CDR3 spans 14 amino acids. This CDR3 reads CASSGTGGGLEQYF. The CDR3 DNA follows: TGTGCCAGCAGCGGGACAGGGGGGGGCCTCGAGCAGTACTTC.

The chain uses TRBV28 and TRBJ1-2; D gene ambiguous. Germline lookup yields CDR1 MDHEN and CDR2 SYDVKM. This CDR3 spans 17 amino acids. Trimming pared 6 bases from V and 5 bases from J, leaving 25 bases between. CDR3 residues: CASSLVGMRQEAYGYTF. CDR3 in DNA: TGTGCCAGCAGCCTAGTGGGAATGCGGCAAGAGGCTTATGGCTACACCTTC.

This clone was seen once. The rearrangement uses TRBV3-1 (or the pseudogene TRBV3-2) and TRBJ2-5; 7 nucleotides align to TRBD2. With V trimmed by 1 base and J by 9 bases, 8 bases remained unmatched. Germline CDR1 is LGHDT and CDR2 is YNNKEL (reference sequence). CDR3 length: 14 amino acids. CDR3 amino acids: CASSQGLIAGAQYF. The CDR3 DNA reads as TGTGCCAGCAGCCAAGGACTGATCGCGGGGGCCCAGTACTTC.

J is TRBJ1-1 and V is TRBV6-5; no clear D. CDR1 and CDR2 (germline): MNHEY, SVGAGI. Trimming removed 5 bases from V and 1 base from J, with 8 bases in between. This CDR3 region has 13 residues. The CDR3: CASSLVRNTEAFF. In nucleotides, the CDR3 is TGTGCCAGCAGTCTAGTCCGGAACACTGAAGCTTTCTTT.

CDR3 region: CASSLRIGETQYF. DNA of the CDR3: TGTGCCAGCAGCTTAAGGATTGGAGAGACCCAGTACTTC. The rearrangement uses TRBV7-3 and TRBJ2-5; D remains unclear. This CDR3 has 13 residues. Germline CDR1 reads SGHTA; CDR2 reads FQGTGA. Trimming removed 1 base from V and 4 bases from J, with 7 bases in between.

V is TRBV6-5 and J is TRBJ2-2, with 8 bases aligning to TRBD2. Germline V gene lookup returns CDR1 MNHEY and CDR2 SVGAGI. V lost 6 bases to trimming and J lost 4 bases; unmatched junction nucleotides: 4. The CDR3 runs 14 residues. This CDR3 is CASSSGRVTGELFF. CDR3 in DNA: TGTGCCAGCAGCAGCGGGAGAGTCACCGGGGAGCTGTTTTTT.

As regards this clone: In the same sample, other DNA sequences code for this CDR3. The chain couples TRBV11-2 to TRBJ1-1; D gene unclear. CDR3 length equals 13 residues. V gave up 5 bases and J gave up 1 base, with 8 bases separating them. Germline V CDR1 and CDR2: SGHAT, FQNNGV. The CDR3 loop reads CASSLGRNTEAFF. The CDR3 DNA follows: TGTGCCAGCAGCCTCGGGAGGAACACTGAAGCTTTCTTT. The whole variable domain, remainder taken from reference TRBV11-2 and TRBJ1-1, is EAGVAQSPRYKIIEKRQSVAFWCNPISGHATLYWYQQILGQGPKLLIQFQNNGVVDDSQLPKDRFSAERLKGVDSTLKIQPAKLEDSAVYLCASSLGRNTEAFFGQGTRLTVV.

The chain carries TRBV5-1 and TRBJ1-2, with D tentatively TRBD1 (6 bases). Trimming took off 4 bases at V and 3 bases at J, with 10 bases between the two ends. This CDR3 spans 13 amino acids. CDR1 and CDR2 (germline): SGHRS, YFSETQ. Written as DNA, the CDR3 is TGCGCCAGCAGCCACGGACAGCACTATGGCTACACCTTC. It is translated as CASSHGQHYGYTF.

The chain uses TRBV5-4 and TRBJ1-1; the match to TRBD1 covers 7 bases. The CDR3 is 14 amino acids. Germline assignment: CDR1 SGHNT and CDR2 YYREEE (reference sequence). J gave up 6 bases and V 0 bases, and 5 bases lay outside the gene matches. The CDR3: CASSLGQGVAEAFF. Written as DNA, the CDR3 is TGTGCCAGCAGCTTGGGGCAGGGGGTCGCTGAAGCTTTCTTT.

CDR3 nucleotide sequence: TGTGCCAGCAGCGGTGCCCAAAAGGGGGCTGAAGCTTTCTTT. This sequence encodes CASSGAQKGAEAFF. This chain links TRBV9 with TRBJ1-1, with D possibly being TRBD1 (6 bases). Germline V gives CDR1 SGDLS, CDR2 YYNGEE. CDR3 size: 14 residues. V dropped 3 bases and J dropped 6 bases, with 15 bases sitting between them.

This sequence joins TRBV2 and TRBJ1-5; 7 positions match TRBD1. Germline V gives CDR1 SNHLY, CDR2 FYNNEI. The CDR3 consists of 15 residues. V was clipped by 7 bases and J by 6 bases; unmatched bases: 12. The CDR3 DNA reads as TGTGCCAGCAATCTCCGGGACAGTATCCCTCAGCCCCAGCATTTT. Amino acid sequence: CASNLRDSIPQPQHF. Looking up the rest from reference TRBV2 and TRBJ1-5 gives the full variable domain: EPEVTQTPSHQVTQMGQEVILRCVPISNHLYFYWYRQILGQKVEFLVSFYNNEISEKSEIFDDQFSVERPDGSNFTLKIRSTKLEDSAMYFCASNLRDSIPQPQHFGDGTRLSIL.

Only one count was recorded for this clone. The chain employs TRBV18 and TRBJ2-5; the D gene is possibly TRBD1 (6 bases). From germline, CDR1 is KGHSH and CDR2 LQKENI. V shed 2 bases and J shed 5 bases, with 18 bases lying between them. The CDR3 is 16 amino acids. The CDR3 protein is CASSPSGTRGQETQYF. CDR3 coding DNA: TGTGCCAGCTCACCATCCGGGACCAGGGGCCAGGAGACCCAGTACTTC.

The rearrangement uses TRBV24-1 and TRBJ2-2; D possibly corresponds to TRBD1 (6 bases). CDR1 KGHDR and CDR2 SFDVKD come from the germline V gene. Trimming removed 3 bases from V and 6 bases from J, with 10 bases in between. The CDR3 consists of 14 residues. CDR3 in DNA: TGTGCCACCAGTGATCGCCAGGGGTCCGGGGAGCTGTTTTTT. This encodes CATSDRQGSGELFF.